This paragraph covers one T cell receptor (beta chain) sequence. The target antigen is unknown. The CDR3 is cut off 3 residues early in the read; its end comes from the germline J gene. Germline CDR1 reads SGHRS; CDR2 reads YFSETQ. V shed 1 base and J shed 5 bases, with 10 bases lying between them. CDR3 length: 13 amino acids. Blood samples were heparinized, about 5 to 9 ml per donor. Produced via immunoSEQ multiplex PCR; TCRdb's table is partial and in-frame only. In total the sample includes approximately 28,000 clones, none of them seen once. This record belongs to a study of T cell clonality in common variable immunodeficiency. Findings and limits, study-wide: Fewer deletions and N-nucleotide insertions were reportedly seen in common variable immunodeficiency TCR beta sequences.

Material for sequencing was peripheral blood mononuclear cells. The TCR comes from a human donor with common variable immunodeficiency. This chain uses TRBV5-1 with TRBJ2-7, with D tentatively TRBD1 (6 bases). The CDR3 loop is CASSLRQGNEQYF. The covered CDR3 bases are TGCGCCAGCAGCTTGAGGCAGGGGAACGAG.